Sequencing of this TCR beta chain was carried out in a study of blood T cell repertoires in COVID-19 (TCRdb year 2020). With regard to the full study: Samples covering the acute and convalescent phases of COVID-19 were provided by collaborators in the United States, Italy and Spain. The prospective study material was composed of cDNA or gDNA derived from T cells, B-cell-depleted T cells, or PBMCs. Subjects who had been exposed to COVID-19, were actively infected with it, or had recovered from it provided the deeply sampled blood TCRbeta repertoires that made up the dataset. The repertoires were made available in a free public database intended to serve as a resource for research on the immune response to SARS-CoV-2. The samples were drawn from the first 160 participants of the ongoing ImmuneRACE study and from 950 to 1,500 subjects provided by 6 global collaborators. A de-identified subject ID, COVID-19 status, age in years and sex were almost always included in the sample metadata. HLA class I and class II types, where available, came from metadata supplied by the sample provider rather than from assay-based typing.

The immunoSEQ Assay, a bias-controlled multiplex PCR, was used to amplify TCRbeta CDR3 regions from genomic DNA. Under the source paper's analysis protocol: Within the assay, amplification of reference gene primers was used to estimate how many nucleated cells each sample contained. To quantify the absolute abundance of each unique TCRbeta CDR3 rearrangement, sequence reads were collapsed and filtered. Productive Simpson clonality was computed per sample as the square root of Simpson's diversity index over productive rearrangements. The table comes from immuneACCESS by way of TCRdb, which keeps in-frame sequences with V and J called. Part of the clones is missing from these tables; in studies checked, under half for an unresolved V gene and the rest for unknown reasons. V and J calls and clone size are those listed in that table; D and trimming were worked out from the DNA. The sample yields 25,000 to 35,000 clones; 81% were counted once. The ten largest clones take up around 16% of the sample.

CDR1 and CDR2 are read off the germline V gene as SGHRS and YFSETQ. Counted from cysteine to phenylalanine, this CDR3 has 15 amino acids. Kept here is only the CDR3 DNA, which spans 45 bases and is read in frame from base 1. V trim: 3 bases; J trim: 5 bases; unmatched bases: 8. The collaborating institutions used their own protocols to collect whole blood in K2EDTA tubes. For TCRbeta analysis, collaborators shipped samples as frozen whole blood, isolated PBMCs, or DNA extracted from either of those sample types. Results and caveats for the whole study, not just this receptor: How much clinical and demographic metadata was included differed by source and by participant, and the metadata was provided uncurated.

In regard to this clone: There is no known antigen for this receptor. No base-level quality is on record; no much larger clone is a single base apart.

Material for sequencing was peripheral blood. This clonotype originated in a woman in her sixties or seventies with acute or convalescent COVID-19. The rearranged chain carries TRBV5-1 and TRBJ1-1; 9 of the junction bases match TRBD1. CDR3 sequence: CASSWGTGTTTEAFF. The DNA sequence follows: TGCGCCAGCAGCTGGGGGACAGGGACAACGACTGAAGCTTTCTTT.